Given below is one T cell receptor (beta chain) in context. Its antigen is not known. Brentuximab vedotin exposure varied, and every patient relapsed after autologous stem cell transplantation. These data are taken from a study of PD-1 blockade in classical Hodgkin lymphoma. Whole-study results and caveats: Nivolumab starters within 1 year of ASCT were excluded. Whatever underlies the repertoire differences (possibly disease activity or prior therapy) remains undefined. Unlike CD8+ TCR diversity, which did not rise significantly by C4D1, CD4+ TCR diversity did. Complete responders' diversity at baseline resembled that of newly diagnosed patients.

Only in-frame clones appear in the TCRdb table, and some are missing; sequencing was by immunoSEQ multiplex PCR. The table shows tens of thousands of clones, with approximately 92% occurring only once. Per the germline V gene, CDR1 is MNHNY and CDR2 is SVGAGI (reference sequence). This CDR3 is 14 amino acids long. V shed 2 bases and J shed 7 bases, with 12 bases lying between them. Sequencing used peripheral blood mononuclear cells (PBMCs), obtained at baseline. The sequence was obtained from a human donor with classical Hodgkin lymphoma. The chain couples TRBV6-6 to TRBJ2-1, with D possibly being TRBD2 (5 bases). DNA for the CDR3: TGTGCCAGCAGTTACGAGGGCTCGGGGAATGAGCAGTTCTTC. This gives the protein CASSYEGSGNEQFF.